The next 8 T cell receptor beta chains were all read from a single sample in a study (dated by TCRdb to about 2015). Tregs were isolated as CD4+CD25+CD127-/low cells. Receptor amplification or capture employed multiplex PCR. These reads were obtained on an Ion Torrent PGM. Adaptor-ligated barcode primers were used to amplify TRBV12-4/TRBJ1-2 clonotypes in the roughly 21-patient analysis. TCRdb's own reprocessing of the public reads used fastp at Q25 and MiXCR and kept productive beta chains. Each entry is one CDR3 protein sequence, shown with its most common DNA and genes. This sample gives about 350 distinct CDR3 sequences in total; around 10% of them show up just once. About a fifth of the sample is held by the ten biggest clonotypes. The source material was Tregs sorted from blood. These TCRs come from a female donor with breast cancer.

The CDR3 nucleotides read TGTGCCAGCAGTACAAGACAGTCGCTATATGGCTACACCTTC. It encodes CASSTRQSLYGYTF. The V gene is TRBV12-3 or TRBV12-4, the J gene TRBJ1-2; TRBD1 is a possible D gene (5 bases). CDR3 length: 14 residues. Trimming stripped 5 bases from V and 5 bases from J, with 15 bases between.

By proportion, this clonotype is large. The V gene is TRBV12-3 or TRBV12-4, the J gene TRBJ1-2; D is ambiguous. The CDR3 contains 14 residues. V was clipped by 0 bases and J by 3 bases, with 8 bases between them. The CDR3 loop is CASSLAGMDYGYTF. The CDR3 DNA reads TGTGCCAGCAGTTTAGCGGGGATGGACTATGGCTACACCTTC.

This clonotype is judged large. This chain links TRBV12-3 or TRBV12-4 with TRBJ1-2; D unclear. The CDR3 length is 14 residues. V dropped 8 bases and J dropped 3 bases, with 16 bases sitting between them. The CDR3 DNA reads as TGTGCCAGCTGTTGGTATTCTCCAGACTATGGCTACACCTTC. Protein product: CASCWYSPDYGYTF.

By proportion, this clonotype is large. The gene calls are TRBV12-3 or TRBV12-4 and TRBJ1-2; tentative D call: TRBD1 (6 bases). The CDR3 runs to 13 residues. The V end lost 5 bases, the J end lost 5 bases, and 12 bases lay between the germline ends. In nucleotides, the CDR3 is TGTGCCAGCAGTCCCCGGACAGAGTATGGCTACACCTTC. Protein: CASSPRTEYGYTF.

This clonotype is labeled large. The gene calls are TRBV12-5 and TRBJ1-2; D gene ambiguous. V was clipped by 5 bases and J by 8 bases, with 18 bases between them. Germline-derived CDR1 and CDR2 are LGHNT and FRNRAP. The CDR3 loop spans 14 amino acids. CDR3 amino acids: CASGPGWGDSGYTF. Written as DNA, the CDR3 is TGTGCTAGTGGTCCCGGCTGGGGTGACTCCGGCTACACCTTC.

This clonotype is large by share. The CDR3 nucleotides are TGTGCCAGCAGTCCATTCGGACGGGACTACACCTTC. The encoded protein is CASSPFGRDYTF. V is TRBV12-3 or TRBV12-4 and J is TRBJ1-2; D unclear. This CDR3 is 12 amino acids long. V was trimmed by 5 bases and J by 10 bases, leaving 14 bases between them.

By frequency in the sample, this clonotype is hyperexpanded. This chain links TRBV12-3 or TRBV12-4 with TRBJ1-2; 7 nucleotides agree with TRBD1. CDR3 length: 12 residues. The ends lost 5 bases at V and 7 bases at J; junction bases unmatched: 4. CDR3 DNA sequence: TGTGCCAGCAGTGACAGGGAAACTGGCTACACCTTC. Protein product: CASSDRETGYTF.

The V and J genes are TRBV12-3 or TRBV12-4 and TRBJ1-2; TRBD1 matches at 9 bases. CDR3 size: 13 residues. The trim removed 6 bases at V and 8 bases at J, leaving 7 bases unmatched. The CDR3 sequence is CASSPRTGDGYTF. The DNA for the CDR3 is TGTGCCAGCAGCCCGAGGACAGGGGACGGCTACACCTTC.